Listed here is a single T cell receptor (beta chain). The sample originates from a study of cytomegalovirus exposure and HLA in healthy donors. 60 Vbeta and 13 Jbeta primers were used in PCR. Clones were sequenced by immunoSEQ multiplex PCR, and TCRdb holds only the in-frame ones, with some missing. There are roughly 150,000 clones in the sample; 55% to 70% occur only once, and about 3% lies in the top ten. J lost 2 bases, V lost 7 bases, and 10 bases had no gene match. The CDR3 sequence is 15 residues long. From germline, CDR1 is LNHDA and CDR2 SQIVND (reference sequence). This receptor was identified in a woman younger than 45 in good health and CMV-seropositive. The sequencing input was PBMCs. This chain uses TRBV19 with TRBJ1-2, with 7 bases identical to TRBD1. CDR3 loop: CASNQPGQTNYGYTF. CDR3 coding DNA: TGTGCCAGTAATCAACCGGGACAGACCAACTATGGCTACACCTTC. The full variable domain, with the rest looked up from reference TRBV19 and TRBJ1-2, is DGGITQSPKYLFRKEGQNVTLSCEQNLNHDAMYWYRQDPGQGLRLIYYSQIVNDFQKGDIAEGYSVSREKKESFPLTVTSAQKNPTAFYLCASNQPGQTNYGYTFGSGTRLTVV.